Below, 26 T cell receptor beta chains from the same sample are listed, as sequenced in a study of T cell responses to AZD1222 COVID-19 vaccine. The data were produced by immunoSEQ multiplex PCR, yet TCRdb's version contains in-frame clones alone and is incomplete. The sample records 140,000 to 150,000 clones, roughly nine tenths being singletons. Sequenced here: peripheral blood, sampled on day 0 of AZD1222 vaccination. These receptors originate from an adult in good health.

V is TRBV18 and J is TRBJ2-3; TRBD2 might be the D (5 bases). Germline CDR1 is KGHSH and CDR2 is LQKENI. The germline V and J ends were trimmed by 8 bases and 4 bases, with 10 bases remaining between them. The CDR3 sequence is 12 residues long. As DNA, the CDR3 is TGTGCCAGCGGAGGACTTCCAGATACGCAGTATTTT. Translating gives CASGGLPDTQYF.

Comments on this clone: At one of its ends the junction is not consistent with the germline gene, which may arise from a read error. The rearrangement uses TRBV7-7 and TRBJ1-5; D is perhaps TRBD1 (5 bases). The CDR3 loop spans 13 amino acids. Germline CDR1 SSHAT, CDR2 FNYEAQ (reference sequence). CDR3 DNA sequence: TGTGCTAGCAGCCGGGACCAAGGTCAGCCCCAGCATTTT. It encodes CASSRDQGQPQHF.

There are a few counts of this clone. This sequence joins TRBV24-1 and TRBJ2-1; D tentatively reads TRBD1 or TRBD2 (5 bases each). Germline values: CDR1 KGHDR, CDR2 SFDVKD. This CDR3 comprises 14 residues. Trimming removed 4 bases from V and 5 bases from J, with 11 bases in between. The CDR3 coding sequence is TGTGCCACCAGTGACCCCGGGACGAACAATGAGCAGTTCTTC. This sequence encodes CATSDPGTNNEQFF.

The J gene is TRBJ2-7, the V gene TRBV7-4; 7 nucleotides line up with TRBD1. Germline lookup yields CDR1 SGHVT and CDR2 SQSDAQ. Trimming cost V 4 bases and J 3 bases; bases outside gene matches: 3. The CDR3 has 13 residues. The CDR3 sequence is CASSCWDSYEQYF. CDR3 nucleotide sequence: TGTGCCAGCAGCTGCTGGGACAGCTACGAGCAGTACTTC.

The chain links TRBV16 to TRBJ2-7; D gene uncertain. The CDR3 runs 12 residues. Germline loops: CDR1 KGHSY, CDR2 FQNENV. Trimming left V 0 bases short and J 4 bases short, with 4 bases between. The CDR3 is CASSQSQYEQYF. CDR3 DNA sequence: TGTGCCAGCAGCCAATCCCAATACGAGCAGTACTTC.

This chain connects TRBV19 to TRBJ1-6; 8 bases align to TRBD1. The junction had 7 bases not matched to a gene; V was cut back by 2 bases and J by 4 bases. The CDR3 consists of 17 residues. Germline V gene sequence: CDR1 LNHDA, CDR2 SQIVND (reference sequence). The CDR3 DNA follows: TGTGCCAGTAGTATATCCGGGACAGGAGCATATAATTCACCCCTCCACTTT. Translation: CASSISGTGAYNSPLHF.

The V and J genes are TRBV19 and TRBJ1-2, with D possibly matching TRBD1 (5 bases). The CDR3 extends over 11 amino acids. The germline gives CDR1 LNHDA, CDR2 SQIVND (reference sequence). The V end was cut by 10 bases, the J end by 12 bases, with 18 bases between. For the CDR3, the DNA is TGTGCCACCGATAGTGGGGCGAGGAACACCTTC. Its protein is CATDSGARNTF.

This chain uses TRBV9 with TRBJ2-1, with D perhaps matching TRBD2 (6 bases). This CDR3 region has 16 residues. Trimming left V 3 bases short and J 5 bases short, with 18 bases between. Germline V lookup: CDR1 SGDLS, CDR2 YYNGEE. In nucleotides, the CDR3 is TGTGCCAGCAGCGGGAGGGCAGGAAGCTTGGACAATGAGCAGTTCTTC. Amino acid sequence: CASSGRAGSLDNEQFF. Full variable domain (rest looked up from reference TRBV9 and TRBJ2-1): DSGVTQTPKHLITATGQRVTLRCSPRSGDLSVYWYQQSLDQGLQFLIQYYNGEERAKGNILERFSAQQFPDLHSELNLSSLELGDSALYFCASSGRAGSLDNEQFFGPGTRLTVL.

V usage is TRBV11-3 and J usage is TRBJ2-7; no reliable D call. The CDR3 is made up of 13 amino acids. CDR1 is SGHNT, CDR2 YENEEA, per germline. V was clipped by 1 base and J by 6 bases, with 10 bases between them. The CDR3 spells CASSLVMGGEQYF. The CDR3 DNA reads TGTGCCAGCAGCTTAGTCATGGGTGGCGAGCAGTACTTC.

This chain connects TRBV7-8 to TRBJ2-6; no clear D. Deletions cut 1 base from V and 0 bases from J, with 1 base between. The CDR3 spans 14 residues. The germline V gene encodes CDR1 SGHVS and CDR2 FQNEAQ. The CDR3 nucleotides are TGTGCCAGCAGCTTAGACTCTGGGGCCAACGTCCTGACTTTC. It specifies CASSLDSGANVLTF.

The J gene is TRBJ1-1, the V gene TRBV6-5, with a possible D match to TRBD1 (6 bases). CDR1 MNHEY and CDR2 SVGAGI come from the germline V gene. The CDR3 consists of 14 residues. Trimming shortened V by 6 bases and J by 7 bases, and 18 bases separated the two germline ends. The CDR3 region has the DNA TGTGCCAGCAGCCTCCCCGTGGGGGGCGGTGAAGCTTTCTTT. It specifies CASSLPVGGGEAFF.

V is TRBV28 and J is TRBJ2-5; TRBD1 might be the D (5 bases). CDR1 and CDR2 (germline): MDHEN, SYDVKM. The CDR3 extends over 12 amino acids. The V gene lost 4 bases and the J gene lost 9 bases, with 12 bases spanning the gap. The CDR3 DNA is TGTGCCAGCAGTTCCGCAGGGTGGCCCCAGTACTTC. Protein sequence: CASSSAGWPQYF.

The chain has TRBV28 and TRBJ1-5, with D possibly being TRBD1 (5 bases). The CDR3 covers 12 residues. Trimming stripped 7 bases from V and 7 bases from J, with 11 bases between. Germline V lookup: CDR1 MDHEN, CDR2 SYDVKM. The CDR3 loop is CASTTWGQPQHF. CDR3 nucleotide sequence: TGTGCCAGCACTACCTGGGGGCAGCCCCAGCATTTT. Based on the CDR3 plus reference TRBV28 and TRBJ1-5, the full variable domain is DVKVTQSSRYLVKRTGEKVFLECVQDMDHENMFWYRQDPGLGLRLIYFSYDVKMKEKGDIPEGYSVSREKKERFSLILESASTNQTSMYLCASTTWGQPQHFGDGTRLSIL.

In DNA, the CDR3 is TGTGCCAGCAGTAACCATGGAGGTCAGCCCCAGCATTTT. Translating it yields CASSNHGGQPQHF. The chain links TRBV2 to TRBJ1-5; D unclear. CDR3 size: 13 residues. Trimming took off 5 bases at V and 6 bases at J, with 11 bases between the two ends. Germline assignment: CDR1 SNHLY and CDR2 FYNNEI. The full variable domain, in which reference TRBV2 and TRBJ1-5 provide the parts outside the CDR3, is EPEVTQTPSHQVTQMGQEVILRCVPISNHLYFYWYRQILGQKVEFLVSFYNNEISEKSEIFDDQFSVERPDGSNFTLKIRSTKLEDSAMYFCASSNHGGQPQHFGDGTRLSIL.

V and J are TRBV28 and TRBJ2-7, with 11 bases aligning to TRBD2. J gave up 4 bases and V 10 bases, and 9 bases lay outside the gene matches. The CDR3 extends over 14 amino acids. Looked up from germline, CDR1 is MDHEN and CDR2 is SYDVKM. Written as DNA, the CDR3 is TGTGCCACCAATAGCGGGAGGGCCGGTTACGAGCAGTACTTC. Translated: CATNSGRAGYEQYF.

The V and J genes are TRBV9 and TRBJ1-5, with 7 bases fitting TRBD1. Germline loops: CDR1 SGDLS, CDR2 YYNGEE. This CDR3 has 14 amino acids. The V segment lost 2 bases and the J segment 7 bases; nucleotides outside the gene matches: 6. CDR3 nucleotide sequence: TGTGCCAGCAGCGTTACAGGGGACTACCAGCCCCAGCATTTT. It specifies CASSVTGDYQPQHF.

The V gene is TRBV6-6, the J gene TRBJ2-1; a possible D gene is TRBD2 (5 bases). This CDR3 region has 14 residues. Germline V gene lookup returns CDR1 MNHNY and CDR2 SVGAGI (reference sequence). V was shortened by 4 bases and J by 5 bases, with 12 bases between the two germline ends. This CDR3 is CASSWRLGNNEQFF. The CDR3 DNA is TGTGCCAGCAGTTGGAGGCTCGGCAACAATGAGCAGTTCTTC.

The chain has TRBV7-8 and TRBJ2-7; D perhaps matches TRBD2 (6 bases). This CDR3 spans 14 amino acids. Germline lookup yields CDR1 SGHVS and CDR2 FQNEAQ. The ends were cut back, 1 base at V and 9 bases at J, with 16 bases in the middle. In nucleotides, the CDR3 is TGTGCCAGCAGCTTAGTGGGAGGAGAGGGGAGGCAGTACTTC. Translation: CASSLVGGEGRQYF.

V gene TRBV11-3 combines with J gene TRBJ2-1; D could derive from TRBD1 or TRBD2 (6 bases each). Germline V lookup: CDR1 SGHNT, CDR2 YENEEA. CDR3 length: 15 amino acids. Trimming cost V 6 bases and J 5 bases, with 17 bases left between them. This CDR3 reads CASSAGWGPDNEQFF. DNA for the CDR3: TGTGCCAGCAGTGCGGGGTGGGGGCCCGACAATGAGCAGTTCTTC.

The rearrangement joins TRBV11-3 to TRBJ2-1, with a weak D call TRBD2 (5 bases). The germline gives CDR1 SGHNT, CDR2 YENEEA. The CDR3 contains 13 residues. V was shortened by 5 bases and J by 7 bases, with 12 bases between the two germline ends. CDR3 bases: TGTGCCAGCAGCCCTAGCTGGGAGAATGAGCAGTTCTTC. It translates to CASSPSWENEQFF.

The J gene is TRBJ2-7, the V gene TRBV29-1, with D perhaps given as TRBD1 or TRBD2 (5 bases each). Germline V gene lookup returns CDR1 SQVTM and CDR2 ANQGSEA. This CDR3 has 12 residues. Between the trimmed V and J ends, which lost 4 bases and 5 bases, there was a span of 12 bases. Here the CDR3 DNA reads TGCAGCGTTGGAGGGGCACTCGACGAGCAGTACTTC. This codes for CSVGGALDEQYF.

The rearrangement joins TRBV6-6 to TRBJ2-1, with D possibly TRBD2 on 6 matching bases. This CDR3 has 16 amino acids. CDR1 MNHNY and CDR2 SVGAGI come from the germline V gene (reference sequence). The germline V and J ends were trimmed by 5 bases and 2 bases, with 16 bases remaining between them. CDR3 in amino acids: CASSQTGTLTYNEQFF. The CDR3 DNA reads TGTGCCAGCAGTCAGACCGGGACTCTAACCTACAATGAGCAGTTCTTC.

The chain carries TRBV20-1 and TRBJ2-3; tentatively, D is TRBD2 (6 bases). V was cut by 2 bases and J by 6 bases, with 6 bases left in between. The CDR3 is made up of 11 amino acids. CDR1 is DFQATT and CDR2 is SNEGSKA in the germline V gene (reference sequence). The CDR3: CSARLADTQYF. The CDR3 region has the DNA TGCAGTGCTAGACTAGCGGATACGCAGTATTTT.

This rearrangement joins TRBV6-4 to TRBJ1-2, with a weak D call TRBD1 (6 bases). Germline CDR1 MRHNA, CDR2 SNTAGT. Trimming removed 1 base from V and 4 bases from J, with 22 bases in between. The CDR3 spans 18 residues. CDR3 region: CASSDFPAGAIGFYGYTF. The DNA of the CDR3 is TGTGCCAGCAGTGACTTCCCGGCAGGGGCAATCGGGTTCTATGGCTACACCTTC.

V and J are TRBV6-5 and TRBJ2-7; TRBD1 matches 9 bases. The CDR3 length is 14 residues. Germline assignment: CDR1 MNHEY and CDR2 SVGAGI. V shed 6 bases, J shed 2 bases, and the junction held 5 bases outside the gene matches. This CDR3 is CASSFRDRAYEQYF. The CDR3 DNA reads as TGTGCCAGCAGCTTCCGGGACAGGGCCTACGAGCAGTACTTC.

This clone was observed once. J is TRBJ1-2 and V is TRBV5-1; D is unclear. The CDR3 covers 16 residues. The V gene's germline CDR1 is SGHRS and CDR2 YFSETQ. Trimming left V 3 bases short and J 0 bases short, with 15 bases between. The CDR3 nucleotides read TGCGCCAGCAGCTCCTCCGGGTATGGAGCTAACTATGGCTACACCTTC. Translated, it gives CASSSSGYGANYGYTF.